This section outlines one TCR beta chain sequence together with its context. This entry is derived from a study of neoadjuvant nivolumab and ipilimumab in lung cancer. Germline CDR1 is LNHNV and CDR2 is YYDKDF (reference sequence). V shed 5 bases and J shed 5 bases, with 12 bases lying between them. This CDR3 has 13 residues. The table came from immunoSEQ multiplex PCR; TCRdb's copy has only in-frame clones and leaves some out. The data hold 6,500 to 9,000 clones, with 79% observed a single time. The chain carries TRBV15 and TRBJ2-5; D is possibly TRBD2 (6 bases). This specimen was adjacent normal lung tissue, taken after neoadjuvant nivolumab, alone or with ipilimumab, at or shortly before surgery. The clonotype comes from an adult with non-small cell lung cancer. CDR3 sequence: CATSEGLIETQYF. DNA for the CDR3: TGTGCCACCAGCGAGGGACTCATCGAGACCCAGTACTTC.